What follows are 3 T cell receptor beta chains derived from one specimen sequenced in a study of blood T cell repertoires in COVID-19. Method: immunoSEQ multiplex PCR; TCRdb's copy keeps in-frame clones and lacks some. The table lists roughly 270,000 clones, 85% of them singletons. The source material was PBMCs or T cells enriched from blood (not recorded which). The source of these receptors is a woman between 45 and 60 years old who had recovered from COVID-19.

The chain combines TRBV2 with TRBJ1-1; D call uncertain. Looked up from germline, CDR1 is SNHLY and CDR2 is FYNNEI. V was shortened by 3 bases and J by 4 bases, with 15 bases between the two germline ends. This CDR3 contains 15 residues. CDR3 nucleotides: TGTGCCAGCAGTGACCCGGGGAGAGCCGGCACTGAAGCTTTCTTT. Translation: CASSDPGRAGTEAFF.

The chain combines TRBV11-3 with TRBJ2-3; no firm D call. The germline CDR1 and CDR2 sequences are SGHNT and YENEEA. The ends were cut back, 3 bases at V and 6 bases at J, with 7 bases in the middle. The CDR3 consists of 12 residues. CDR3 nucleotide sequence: TGTGCCAGCAGCTTGTCCCCGGATACGCAGTATTTT. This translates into CASSLSPDTQYF.

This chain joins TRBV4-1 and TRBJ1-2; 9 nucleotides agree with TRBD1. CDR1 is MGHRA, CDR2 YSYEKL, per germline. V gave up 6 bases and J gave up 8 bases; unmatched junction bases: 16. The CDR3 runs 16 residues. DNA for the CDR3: TGCGCCAGCAGAATGAACCCCCCGGGACAGGGAAGGGGCTACACCTTC. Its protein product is CASRMNPPGQGRGYTF.